This TCR beta chain was recorded in a study of circulating and synovial CD4+ cells in juvenile arthritis. Patients with active juvenile idiopathic arthritis donated these samples. On this clone: Its specificity is unknown.

Germline V gene lookup returns CDR1 SGHTA and CDR2 FQGNSA. V was cut by 0 bases and J by 5 bases, with 19 bases left in between. This CDR3 region has 17 residues. Study results and caveats: CPL and bulk CD4 samples differed at least tenfold in T cell genomes.

Profiling relied on immunoSEQ multiplex PCR, and the TCRdb table lists in-frame clones only, not all of them. The repertoire holds roughly 33,000 clones, with around 96% as singletons. Sample: CD4+ T cells from blood. The origin of this receptor is a human donor with juvenile idiopathic arthritis. This chain links TRBV7-2 with TRBJ1-1; tentatively, D is TRBD1 (5 bases). The CDR3 loop is CASSLAGVSKGWTEAFF. CDR3 in DNA: TGTGCCAGCAGCTTAGCAGGGGTTTCGAAAGGTTGGACTGAAGCTTTCTTT.